The 17 T cell receptor beta chains listed next were all sequenced from one sample in a study of T cell responses to AZD1222 COVID-19 vaccine. The data were produced by immunoSEQ multiplex PCR, yet TCRdb's version contains in-frame clones alone and is incomplete. Of some 80,000 clones detected, around nine tenths appear once; the ten largest clones hold around 4.9%. The sample was peripheral blood, taken on day 0 of AZD1222 vaccination. The source of these receptors is an adult in good health.

The CDR3 loop reads CASSSPGIDEQFF. DNA for the CDR3: TGCGCCAGCAGCTCCCCAGGGATCGATGAGCAGTTCTTC. The chain recombines TRBV5-1 with TRBJ2-1; D is possibly TRBD1 (5 bases). Trimming cost V 3 bases and J 8 bases, with 12 bases left between them. Germline values: CDR1 SGHRS, CDR2 YFSETQ. The CDR3 sequence is 13 residues long.

The V and J genes are TRBV19 and TRBJ2-3; the D gene is possibly TRBD1 (6 bases). V gave up 3 bases and J gave up 10 bases, with 14 bases separating them. CDR1 and CDR2 (germline): LNHDA, SQIVND (reference sequence). The CDR3 totals 13 residues. The DNA for the CDR3 is TGTGCCAGTAGTATGGGGGCCACAGTATCGCAGTATTTT. Its protein is CASSMGATVSQYF.

V usage is TRBV28 and J usage is TRBJ1-4; TRBD1 aligns across 8 bases. Germline V gene data show CDR1 as MDHEN and CDR2 as SYDVKM. V dropped 8 bases and J dropped 1; count of bases not matched to a gene: 9. This CDR3 has 16 amino acids. CDR3 protein: CASSDRTGQTNEKLFF. As DNA, the CDR3 is TGTGCCAGCTCGGACAGGACAGGGCAAACTAATGAAAAACTGTTTTTT.

V gene TRBV18 combines with J gene TRBJ1-1, with a tentative D call TRBD1 (6 bases). Deletions cut 0 bases from V and 7 bases from J, with 12 bases between. Germline V lookup: CDR1 KGHSH, CDR2 LQKENI. The CDR3 is 14 residues long. The CDR3 DNA follows: TGTGCCAGCTCACCACCCCCCTCCAGGGGTGAAGCTTTCTTT. Residues: CASSPPPSRGEAFF.

This chain links TRBV6-2 or TRBV6-3 with TRBJ1-6; D is perhaps TRBD1 (5 bases). Germline CDR1 MNHEY, CDR2 SVGEGT. This CDR3 has 19 amino acids. V lost 4 bases to trimming and J lost 0 bases, with 19 bases between them. The CDR3 sequence: CASSFEQALTSSYNSPLHF. The CDR3 DNA sequence: TGTGCCAGCAGTTTCGAACAGGCCCTGACGAGCTCCTATAATTCACCCCTCCACTTT.

The chain joins TRBV6-2 or TRBV6-3 to TRBJ1-6; weak D call: TRBD1 (5 bases). This CDR3 has 14 amino acids. V was clipped by 4 bases and J by 7 bases, with 11 bases between them. Germline assignment: CDR1 MNHEY and CDR2 SVGEGT. CDR3 DNA: TGTGCCAGCAGTTGGGGCCTACAGAATTCACCCCTCCACTTT. Its translation is CASSWGLQNSPLHF.

The chain employs TRBV7-3 and TRBJ2-3, with D maybe TRBD1 (5 bases). Germline CDR1 SGHTA, CDR2 FQGTGA. The CDR3 loop spans 14 amino acids. The V gene lost 0 bases and the J gene lost 5 bases, with 9 bases spanning the gap. Here the CDR3 DNA reads TGTGCCAGCAGCTTAACAGGGGCGCAAGATACGCAGTATTTT. This sequence encodes CASSLTGAQDTQYF.

The J gene is TRBJ2-1, the V gene TRBV19; no clear D. Germline V CDR1 and CDR2: LNHDA, SQIVND (reference sequence). This CDR3 spans 13 amino acids. With 7 bases removed from V and 1 base from J, the gap between germline ends came to 8 bases. CDR3: CASNRDSYNEQFF. The CDR3 coding sequence is TGTGCCAGTAATCGAGATTCCTACAATGAGCAGTTCTTC.

The J gene is TRBJ2-7, the V gene TRBV6-5; 8 bases are shared with TRBD1. CDR1 and CDR2 (germline): MNHEY, SVGAGI. The CDR3 totals 14 residues. The ends lost 2 bases at V and 5 bases at J; junction bases unmatched: 5. DNA of the CDR3: TGTGCCAGCAGTTACCTACCGGACAGGGACGAGCAGTACTTC. It codes for CASSYLPDRDEQYF.

This clone showed up just once. This chain joins TRBV7-2 and TRBJ1-2, with D unclear. Trimming took 4 bases from V and 8 from J, leaving 14 bases between them. The CDR3 extends over 13 amino acids. In germline, CDR1 is SGHTA, CDR2 FQGNSA. The CDR3 DNA reads as TGTGCCAGCAGCTCCAACCCCCCGGGGGGCTACACCTTC. Protein sequence: CASSSNPPGGYTF.

J is TRBJ1-1 and V is TRBV13; maybe TRBD1 (5 bases). The CDR3 loop spans 15 amino acids. Trimming pared 0 bases from V and 6 bases from J, leaving 14 bases between. The germline V gene has CDR1 PRHDT and CDR2 FYEKMQ (reference sequence). The CDR3 region is CASSLGEGQGSEAFF. The DNA for the CDR3 is TGTGCCAGCAGCTTAGGAGAGGGGCAGGGATCTGAAGCTTTCTTT. The whole variable domain, remainder taken from reference TRBV13 and TRBJ1-1, is AAGVIQSPRHLIKEKRETATLKCYPIPRHDTVYWYQQGPGQDPQFLISFYEKMQSDKGSIPDRFSAQQFSDYHSELNMSSLELGDSALYFCASSLGEGQGSEAFFGQGTRLTVV.

This clone was recorded a few times. The chain uses TRBV6-1 and TRBJ1-2, with D hard to call. With 1 base removed from V and 1 base from J, the gap between germline ends came to 10 bases. Germline CDR1 and CDR2: MNHNS and SASEGT. The CDR3 runs 15 residues. The CDR3 coding sequence is TGTGCCAGCAGTGAAGTGGAGAGGGTTAACTATGGCTACACCTTC. Its protein product is CASSEVERVNYGYTF.

V usage is TRBV5-4 and J usage is TRBJ2-7, with 9 positions matching TRBD1. Losses at the gene ends were 2 bases for V and 0 bases for J; bases not matched to a gene: 3. Germline assignment: CDR1 SGHNT and CDR2 YYREEE (reference sequence). This CDR3 has 15 residues. The CDR3 bases are TGTGCCAGCAGCTTTGGGACAGGGTCCTCCTACGAGCAGTACTTC. This sequence encodes CASSFGTGSSYEQYF.

CDR3 amino acids: CASSLWGDVNTEAFF. CDR3 nucleotides: TGTGCCAGCAGCTTATGGGGAGATGTGAACACTGAAGCTTTCTTT. The chain has TRBV7-6 and TRBJ1-1; D is ambiguous. With 2 bases removed from V and 0 bases from J, the gap between germline ends came to 10 bases. The CDR3 length is 15 residues. Germline lookup yields CDR1 SGHVS and CDR2 FNYEAQ.

The chain has TRBV29-1 and TRBJ1-4; maybe TRBD1 (5 bases). Germline assignment: CDR1 SQVTM and CDR2 ANQGSEA. CDR3 size: 13 residues. V gave up 6 bases and J gave up 3 bases, with 11 bases separating them. CDR3 in amino acids: CSVEEGANEKLFF. The CDR3 region has the DNA TGCAGCGTGGAGGAAGGGGCTAATGAAAAACTGTTTTTT.

The chain recombines TRBV27 with TRBJ1-4; D gene uncertain. CDR3 length: 15 residues. The V gene's germline CDR1 is MNHEY and CDR2 SMNVEV (reference sequence). The V end lost 7 bases, the J end lost 10 bases, and 22 bases lay between the germline ends. The DNA for the CDR3 is TGTGCCAGCACCGACCTCGGCGCTGGACTGGGAAAACTGTTTTTT. This translates into CASTDLGAGLGKLFF.

The chain has TRBV7-2 and TRBJ1-3, with TRBD1 as a possible D gene (5 bases). The CDR3 is 16 residues long. The V gene lost 1 base and the J gene lost 0 bases, with 10 bases spanning the gap. Germline-derived CDR1 and CDR2 are SGHTA and FQGNSA. This chain's CDR3 is CASSLGGEPSGNTIYF. The CDR3 DNA follows: TGTGCCAGCAGCTTAGGAGGGGAGCCCTCTGGAAACACCATATATTTT.